The rows below give T cell receptor beta chains drawn from one sample of a study of vaccination and CD4 T cells after COVID-19. Their cognate antigens are unknown. TCRdb reprocessed the PCR reads with MiXCR, giving one entry per CDR3 protein. Of fewer than 20,000 distinct CDR3 sequences listed, 40% to 50% were seen once; the top ten hold 15% to 20%. The material sequenced was CD4+ T cells from blood, cultured in vitro, taken before SARS-CoV-2 vaccination. These receptor sequences come from a human donor who had recovered from COVID-19. The CDR3 runs from the conserved cysteine through the conserved F or W. The D gene is left open where the match is weak.

v_gene	len	j_gene	d_gene	CDR3aa
TRBV6-1	17	TRBJ2-3	TRBD2	CASSHGGLARFTDTQYF
TRBV28	17	TRBJ1-1	.	CASFPTWGARGDTEAFF
TRBV2	15	TRBJ2-1	TRBD2	CASRGTSGSSGEQFF
TRBV19	14	TRBJ2-7	TRBD1	CASRRTGSSYEQYF
TRBV2	11	TRBJ2-7	.	CASSEYYEQYF
TRBV7-9	17	TRBJ2-1	TRBD2	CASSPRLAGLTNNEQFF
TRBV28	16	TRBJ1-3	.	CASRPSRAVSGNTIYF
TRBV4-1	17	TRBJ2-1	.	CASSHPLAGDYGNEQFF
TRBV30	13	TRBJ2-7	.	CAWNADSSYEQYF
TRBV27	13	TRBJ1-4	.	CASSYRRNEKLFF
TRBV7-8	14	TRBJ2-7	.	CASSENGGYYEQYF
TRBV3-1	13	TRBJ2-7	.	CASSQALANEQYF
TRBV20-1	14	TRBJ2-2	TRBD1	CSAPGTGAGGELFF
TRBV4-3	14	TRBJ1-2	.	CASSQDYGPDGYTF
TRBV4-1	20	TRBJ1-5	.	CASSQDGRDSTRGANQPQHF
TRBV20-1	18	TRBJ2-2	TRBD2	CSARDETSGRAGAGELFF
TRBV3-1	17	TRBJ2-7	TRBD2	CASSQPPHSGRVYEQYF
TRBV7-9	19	TRBJ2-6	.	CASSLPRQGQSPGANVLTF
TRBV20-1	14	TRBJ2-3	.	CSARLSGSTDTQYF
TRBV3-1	14	TRBJ2-1	TRBD1	CASSQGQGSNEQFF
TRBV27	14	TRBJ1-6	.	CASSSQGYNSPLHF
TRBV30	14	TRBJ1-6	.	CAWSLRGRDSPLHF
TRBV7-9	13	TRBJ2-2	.	CASSSDFPFGLFF
TRBV20-1	14	TRBJ2-1	TRBD2	CSAQLAGASNEQFF
TRBV7-9	12	TRBJ2-3	.	CASSSTAAAWDF